One T cell receptor beta chain is described in this entry. Its binding antigen is unknown. Per-base quality was not reported, and no clone a single base away is much larger than it. Per the germline V gene, SNHLY is the CDR1 and FYNNEI is the CDR2. The CDR3 goes from the cysteine to the phenylalanine over 15 residues. Only CDR3 DNA is held: 45 bases, read in frame from base 1. V loses 6 bases of germline sequence and J loses 2 bases, and the interval between the two ends is 15 bases. Library preparation used 5' RACE. For sequencing, an Illumina HiSeq 2500 was employed. A second PCR of roughly 6 to 12 cycles was run with a J-beta primer mix and a sample-barcoded 5' primer. A unique molecular identifier was introduced onto each TCR beta cDNA molecule by a template-switch 5' adaptor carrying 12 random nucleotides. Each sample yielded at least 2.5 million CDR3-containing paired-end reads. First-strand cDNA synthesis was performed from all RNA using the Mint cDNA synthesis kit, with priming by a TRBC-specific oligonucleotide. All cDNA was treated with uracil-DNA glycosylase and then went through a first 18-cycle PCR with the universal primers M1SS and BC2_uni_R. In the authors' own workflow: For normalization, 1 million high-quality reads, each with a distinct molecular identifier, were randomly selected from each sample. Instead of being binned into consensus sequences, reads with shared molecular identifiers were discarded. MiTCR, run with a Q25 quality threshold and the strictest error-elimination algorithm, handled CDR3 identification, clonotype clustering and error correction. A nonparametric unseen species model with Euler transformation was used to estimate lower-bound total TCR beta diversity. TCRdb passed the public sequencing reads through fastp at Q25 and MiXCR, retaining productive beta sequences. Each CDR3 protein gets just one entry, which takes the most common genes and DNA from the rows behind it. The V and J calls were determined by TCRdb, not by the authors. Recorded for this sample are around 1.5 million distinct CDR3 sequences; approximately 40% of them occurred a single time. Roughly 7.9% of the sample comes from the top ten.

This specimen comes from a study of blood T cells in healthy people across ages (dated by TCRdb to about 2015). In terms of the full investigation: In model experiments, template switching captured roughly one uniquely barcoded TCR beta cDNA molecule for every two T cells. Donors were grouped into four age groups: young (average 16 years), middle-aged (39), aged (around 62) and long-lived (roughly 80). Using deep sequencing normalized with unique cDNA molecular identifiers, the study measured how TCR beta repertoire diversity changes with age. To avoid experimental bias, donors of different ages were spread randomly across the sequencing lanes. For two donors (one aged 18 to 30 and one aged 80 or older), the study analyzed two additional independent replicas of 1 million unique cDNA reads from the same blood draw. What the study reported, not specific to this receptor: The CMV infection status of donors was not known, potentially confounding age-related changes in expanded clonotypes. Estimates of total diversity from one million sequenced T cells were regarded as lower bounds and underestimates. Since profiling was done on bulk unsorted PBMCs, naive and antigen-experienced compartments could not be conclusively compared. The long-lived group showed more naive CD4+ T cells, fewer expanded clones and increased TCR diversity than the aged group, suggesting age selection. A strong correlation was found between observed TCR beta diversity and the percentage of naive T cells measured by flow cytometry. Observed TCR beta diversity per million T cells fell roughly linearly with age, and a significant reduction was already apparent by age roughly 40.

The donors were roughly 39 Caucasian individuals from Russia, aged roughly 6 to 100 years, who were systemically healthy. Around 9.9 milliliters of peripheral blood were collected from each donor into EDTA-treated Vacutainer tubes. Ficoll-Paque density-gradient centrifugation was used to isolate PBMCs, with at least 6.5 million per sample. Trizol reagent was used to extract total RNA from the PBMCs, yielding at least 5.5 micrograms per sample. Naive CD45RAhigh/CD27high T cell percentages were measured by flow cytometry on a PBMC aliquot from every donor. This TCR was recovered from a woman aged 18 to 35 in good health. The sequencing sample was made of blood. Recombination joined TRBV2 with TRBJ2-3; the D gene is not confidently resolved. The nucleotide sequence reads as follows: TGTGCCAGCAGCGCCCAAGGGTTCCCCACAGATACGCAGTATTTT. It encodes CASSAQGFPTDTQYF.